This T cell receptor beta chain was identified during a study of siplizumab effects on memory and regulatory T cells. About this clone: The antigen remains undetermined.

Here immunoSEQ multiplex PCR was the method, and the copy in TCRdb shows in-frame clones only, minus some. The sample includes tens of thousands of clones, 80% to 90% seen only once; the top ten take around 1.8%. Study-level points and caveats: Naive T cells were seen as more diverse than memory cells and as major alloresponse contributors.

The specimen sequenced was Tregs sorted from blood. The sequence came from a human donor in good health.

As DNA, the CDR3 is TGCGCCAGCAGCTCCAGAGGACTAGCGGGAGGTGAGCAGTACTTC. Protein product: CASSSRGLAGGEQYF. This sequence joins TRBV5-1 and TRBJ2-7, with 14 bases aligning to TRBD2. Germline V gene lookup returns CDR1 SGHRS and CDR2 YFSETQ. The CDR3 extends over 15 amino acids. Trimming at V came to 3 bases and at J to 7 bases, leaving 6 bases not matched to a gene.